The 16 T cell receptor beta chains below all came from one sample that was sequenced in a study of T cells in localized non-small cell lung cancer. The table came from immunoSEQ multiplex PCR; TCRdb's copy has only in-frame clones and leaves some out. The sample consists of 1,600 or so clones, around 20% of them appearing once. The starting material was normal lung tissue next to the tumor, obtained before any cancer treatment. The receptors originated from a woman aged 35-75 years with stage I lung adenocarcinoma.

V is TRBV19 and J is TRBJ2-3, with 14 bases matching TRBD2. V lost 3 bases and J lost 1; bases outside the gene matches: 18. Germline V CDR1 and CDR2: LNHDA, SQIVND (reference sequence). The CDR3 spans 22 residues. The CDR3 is CASSIRSWFRTSGGFGTDTQYF. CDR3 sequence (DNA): TGTGCCAGTAGTATTAGGTCCTGGTTTCGGACTAGCGGGGGGTTCGGCACAGATACGCAGTATTTT.

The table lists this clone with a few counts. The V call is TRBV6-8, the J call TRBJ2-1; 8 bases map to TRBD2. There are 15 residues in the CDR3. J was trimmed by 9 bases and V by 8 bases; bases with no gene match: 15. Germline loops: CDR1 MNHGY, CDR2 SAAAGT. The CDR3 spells CASGGGLGILGEQFF. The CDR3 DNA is TGTGCCAGCGGGGGGGGACTAGGCATCCTCGGTGAGCAGTTCTTC.

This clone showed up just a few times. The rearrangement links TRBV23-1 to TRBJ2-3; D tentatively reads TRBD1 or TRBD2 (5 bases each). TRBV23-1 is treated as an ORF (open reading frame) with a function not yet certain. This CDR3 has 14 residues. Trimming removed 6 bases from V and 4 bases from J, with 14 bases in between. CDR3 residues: CASSPSSRADTQYF. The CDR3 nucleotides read TGCGCCAGCAGCCCATCTAGCAGGGCAGATACGCAGTATTTT.

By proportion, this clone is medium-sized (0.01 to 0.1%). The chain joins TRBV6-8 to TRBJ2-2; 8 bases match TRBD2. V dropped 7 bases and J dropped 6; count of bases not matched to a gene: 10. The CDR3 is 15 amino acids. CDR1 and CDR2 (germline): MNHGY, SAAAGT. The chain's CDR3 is CASTVDGGVSGELFF. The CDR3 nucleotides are TGTGCCAGCACCGTGGACGGGGGGGTTTCCGGGGAGCTGTTTTTT.

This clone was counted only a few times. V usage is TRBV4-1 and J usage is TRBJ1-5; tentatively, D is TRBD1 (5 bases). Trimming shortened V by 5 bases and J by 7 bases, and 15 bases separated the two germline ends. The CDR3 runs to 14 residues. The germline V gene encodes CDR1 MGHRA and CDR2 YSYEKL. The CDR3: CASSSERGDQPQHF. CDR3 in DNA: TGCGCCAGCAGCTCGGAGAGAGGGGACCAGCCCCAGCATTTT.

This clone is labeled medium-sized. The CDR3 here is CASSQDRGNTEAFF. CDR3 DNA sequence: TGCGCCAGCAGCCAAGACAGGGGGAACACTGAAGCTTTCTTT. The V and J genes are TRBV4-1 and TRBJ1-1, with D perhaps TRBD1 (6 bases). This CDR3 spans 14 amino acids. V was cut by 0 bases and J by 1 base, with 6 bases left in between. Germline lookup yields CDR1 MGHRA and CDR2 YSYEKL.

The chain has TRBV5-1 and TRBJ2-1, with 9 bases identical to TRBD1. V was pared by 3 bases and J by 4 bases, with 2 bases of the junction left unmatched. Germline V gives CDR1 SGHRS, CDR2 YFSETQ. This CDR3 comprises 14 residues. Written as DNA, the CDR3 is TGCGCCAGCAGCTCGACAGGGGGGTACAATGAGCAGTTCTTC. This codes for CASSSTGGYNEQFF.

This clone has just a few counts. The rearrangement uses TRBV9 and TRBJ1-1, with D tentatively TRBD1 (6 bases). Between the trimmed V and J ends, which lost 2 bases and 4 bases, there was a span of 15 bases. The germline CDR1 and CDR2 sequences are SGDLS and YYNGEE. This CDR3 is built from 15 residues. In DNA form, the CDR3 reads TGTGCCAGCAGCGTCTCAGGGGCGGGGGGCACTGAAGCTTTCTTT. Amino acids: CASSVSGAGGTEAFF.

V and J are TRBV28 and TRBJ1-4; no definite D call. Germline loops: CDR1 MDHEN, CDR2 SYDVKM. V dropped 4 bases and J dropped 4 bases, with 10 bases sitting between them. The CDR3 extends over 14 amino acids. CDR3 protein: CASSYGLSNEKLFF. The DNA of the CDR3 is TGTGCCAGCAGTTACGGGCTTAGTAATGAAAAACTGTTTTTT.

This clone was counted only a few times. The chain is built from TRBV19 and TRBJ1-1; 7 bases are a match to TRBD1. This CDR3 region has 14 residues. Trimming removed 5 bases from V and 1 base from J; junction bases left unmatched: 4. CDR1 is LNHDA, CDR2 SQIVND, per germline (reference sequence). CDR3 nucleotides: TGTGCCAGTAGTTGGGACAGTGGGAACACTGAAGCTTTCTTT. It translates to CASSWDSGNTEAFF.

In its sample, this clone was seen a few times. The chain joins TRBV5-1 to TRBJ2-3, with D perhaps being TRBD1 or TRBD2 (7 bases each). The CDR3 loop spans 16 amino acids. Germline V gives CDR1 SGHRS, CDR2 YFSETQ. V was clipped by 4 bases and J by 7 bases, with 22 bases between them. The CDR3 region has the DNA TGCGCCAGCAGCCAAGCCCCCCAGGGGGGGAGGAATACGCAGTATTTT. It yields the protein CASSQAPQGGRNTQYF.

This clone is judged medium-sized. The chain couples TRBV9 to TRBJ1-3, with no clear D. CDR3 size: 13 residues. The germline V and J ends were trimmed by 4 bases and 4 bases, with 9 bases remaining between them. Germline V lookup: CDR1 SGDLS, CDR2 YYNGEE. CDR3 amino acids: CASSRRDGNTIYF. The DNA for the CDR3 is TGTGCCAGCAGCCGTCGAGACGGAAACACCATATATTTT.

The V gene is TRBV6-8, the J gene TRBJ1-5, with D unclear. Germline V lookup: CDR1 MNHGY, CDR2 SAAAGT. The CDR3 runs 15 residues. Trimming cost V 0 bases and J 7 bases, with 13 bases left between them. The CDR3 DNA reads TGTGCCAGCAGTTACTCTCGAGGTCGTGGACAGCCCCAGCATTTT. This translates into CASSYSRGRGQPQHF.

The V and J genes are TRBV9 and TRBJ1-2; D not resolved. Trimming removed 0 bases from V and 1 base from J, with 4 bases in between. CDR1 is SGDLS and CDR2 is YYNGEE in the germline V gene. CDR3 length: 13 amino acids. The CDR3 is CASSVDVNYGYTF. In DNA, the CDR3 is TGTGCCAGCAGCGTAGACGTTAACTATGGCTACACCTTC.

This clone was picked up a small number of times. CDR3 region: CASTSSITGELFF. The DNA of the CDR3 is TGTGCCAGCACAAGTTCGATCACCGGGGAGCTGTTTTTT. The chain is built from TRBV6-8 and TRBJ2-2; no clear D gene. This CDR3 spans 13 amino acids. V was trimmed by 7 bases and J by 4 bases, leaving 10 bases between them. CDR1 MNHGY and CDR2 SAAAGT come from the germline V gene.

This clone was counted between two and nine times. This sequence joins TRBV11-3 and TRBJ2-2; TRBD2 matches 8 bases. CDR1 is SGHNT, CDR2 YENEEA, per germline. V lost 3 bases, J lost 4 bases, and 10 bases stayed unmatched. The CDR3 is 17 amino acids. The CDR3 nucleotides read TGTGCCAGCAGCTTCCCCCGGGAGGGTAGGTCCACCGGGGAGCTGTTTTTT. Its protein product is CASSFPREGRSTGELFF.